A single sample gave rise to the 18 T cell receptor beta chains below, sequenced in a study of blood T cell repertoires in COVID-19. Using immunoSEQ multiplex PCR, the repertoire was profiled, and TCRdb retains in-frame clones only, with some absent. The sample has under 120,000 clones, 69% seen once. The sequenced sample was peripheral blood. These TCRs come from a man older than 75 with acute or convalescent COVID-19.

The V and J genes are TRBV2 and TRBJ1-5; TRBD1 matches 7 bases. The CDR3 is 15 residues long. V shed 1 base and J 1 base; nucleotides not matched to a gene: 1. Germline V gene lookup returns CDR1 SNHLY and CDR2 FYNNEI. CDR3 in DNA: TGTGCCAGCAGTGAAGGACAGGGCAGCAATCAGCCCCAGCATTTT. Translating gives CASSEGQGSNQPQHF.

V gene TRBV6-6 combines with J gene TRBJ2-3; tentatively, D is TRBD1 (5 bases). Germline lookup yields CDR1 MNHNY and CDR2 SVGAGI (reference sequence). The CDR3 consists of 14 residues. Trimming cost V 4 bases and J 4 bases, with 12 bases left between them. CDR3 region: CASSSNRPPDTQYF. The CDR3 bases are TGTGCCAGCAGTTCGAACAGGCCACCAGATACGCAGTATTTT.

Notes on this clone: The junction shows a germline mismatch at one end, possibly a read error. The chain uses TRBV7-7 and TRBJ1-3; D remains ambiguous. The CDR3 extends over 15 amino acids. Germline lookup yields CDR1 SSHAT and CDR2 FNYEAQ (reference sequence). The DNA for the CDR3 is TGTGCTAGCAGCTTAAATGGCCAGTCAGGAAACACCATATATTTT. Amino acid sequence: CASSLNGQSGNTIYF. Based on the CDR3 plus reference TRBV7-7 and TRBJ1-3, the full variable domain is GAGVSQSPRYKVTKRGQDVTLRCDPISSHATLYWYQQALGQGPEFLTYFNYEAQPDKSGLPSDRFSAERPEGSISTLTIQRTEQRDSAMYRCASSLNGQSGNTIYFGEGSWLTVV.

The rearrangement links TRBV27 to TRBJ2-1; no definite D call. V lost 4 bases to trimming and J lost 4 bases, with 11 bases between them. Germline V gives CDR1 MNHEY, CDR2 SMNVEV (reference sequence). The CDR3 is made up of 14 amino acids. The CDR3: CASSYHSGYNEQFF. CDR3 in DNA: TGTGCCAGCAGTTACCACAGTGGGTACAATGAGCAGTTCTTC.

This clone was counted a single time. The chain carries TRBV6-2 or TRBV6-3 and TRBJ1-5; D is uncertain. With 5 bases removed from V and 7 bases from J, the gap between germline ends came to 12 bases. The CDR3 sequence is 13 residues long. Germline CDR1 MNHEY, CDR2 SVGEGT. The CDR3 DNA is TGTGCCAGCAGTAGATCCGAGATCCAGCCCCAGCATTTT. This sequence encodes CASSRSEIQPQHF.

The V gene is TRBV4-3, the J gene TRBJ2-3, with D possibly being TRBD2 (5 bases). CDR1 is LGHNA, CDR2 YSLEER, per germline. This CDR3 has 15 amino acids. Trimming removed 0 bases at V and 2 bases at J, with 9 bases between. The CDR3 spells CASSQERRATDTQYF. As DNA, the CDR3 is TGCGCCAGCAGCCAAGAAAGGCGGGCCACAGATACGCAGTATTTT.

This sequence joins TRBV28 and TRBJ2-7, with a weak D call TRBD2 (5 bases). V was pared by 8 bases and J by 2 bases, with 10 bases between. This CDR3 contains 12 residues. Germline lookup yields CDR1 MDHEN and CDR2 SYDVKM. CDR3 amino acids: CASVDGTYEQYF. The CDR3 region has the DNA TGTGCCAGCGTAGACGGGACCTACGAGCAGTACTTC. Full variable domain (outside the CDR3, taken from reference TRBV28 and TRBJ2-7): DVKVTQSSRYLVKRTGEKVFLECVQDMDHENMFWYRQDPGLGLRLIYFSYDVKMKEKGDIPEGYSVSREKKERFSLILESASTNQTSMYLCASVDGTYEQYFGPGTRLTVT.

The chain joins TRBV7-2 to TRBJ2-7; 7 bases line up with TRBD2. Germline values: CDR1 SGHTA, CDR2 FQGNSA. This CDR3 has 15 amino acids. V was pared by 0 bases and J by 1 base, with 3 bases of the junction left unmatched. The CDR3, as DNA: TGTGCCAGCAGCTTAGCAGGTAGCGGGTCCTACGAGCAGTACTTC. The encoded protein is CASSLAGSGSYEQYF.

The J gene is TRBJ1-2, the V gene TRBV27, with D possibly being TRBD1 (5 bases). The germline V and J ends were trimmed by 5 bases and 4 bases, with 14 bases remaining between them. This CDR3 is 14 amino acids long. Germline V CDR1 and CDR2: MNHEY, SMNVEV (reference sequence). The CDR3: CASSPTGGTYGYTF. The DNA of the CDR3 is TGTGCCAGCAGTCCAACGGGGGGAACCTATGGCTACACCTTC.

The chain uses TRBV2 and TRBJ2-3; possible D gene TRBD2, 5 bases. The CDR3 extends over 15 amino acids. Trimming took 3 bases from V and 2 from J, leaving 12 bases between them. Germline V gene sequence: CDR1 SNHLY, CDR2 FYNNEI. The CDR3 DNA reads TGTGCCAGCAGTGACAACGGGATGCTCACAGATACGCAGTATTTT. It yields the protein CASSDNGMLTDTQYF.

The chain recombines TRBV27 with TRBJ2-7, with TRBD2 identical over 10 bases. Germline loops: CDR1 MNHEY, CDR2 SMNVEV (reference sequence). The length of the CDR3 is 19 residues. V trimming: 5 bases; J trimming: 6 bases; junction bases outside the gene matches: 22. As DNA, the CDR3 is TGTGCCAGCAGTCGCCGAGGGCCAGGGTACAGCGGGAGGGCTGGCGAGCAGTACTTC. This gives the protein CASSRRGPGYSGRAGEQYF.

This clone was seen just once. This rearrangement joins TRBV7-2 to TRBJ2-5; 9 nucleotides match TRBD2. Germline V gene sequence: CDR1 SGHTA, CDR2 FQGNSA. J lost 4 bases, V lost 6 bases, and 9 bases had no gene match. CDR3 length equals 15 residues. The CDR3 DNA reads as TGTGCCAGCAGAATAGCGGGAGTGGGAGGAGAGACCCAGTACTTC. It is translated as CASRIAGVGGETQYF.

The chain links TRBV6-5 to TRBJ1-5, with a possible D match to TRBD1 (5 bases). This CDR3 spans 15 amino acids. V was cut by 4 bases and J by 4 bases, with 14 bases left in between. Germline CDR1 is MNHEY and CDR2 is SVGAGI. This chain's CDR3 is CASSSDRLTNQPQHF. Written as DNA, the CDR3 is TGTGCCAGCAGTTCCGACAGATTAACAAATCAGCCCCAGCATTTT.

V usage is TRBV11-2 and J usage is TRBJ2-3, with 7 bases identical to TRBD2. V trimming: 1 base; J trimming: 5 bases; junction bases outside the gene matches: 9. Germline V CDR1 and CDR2: SGHAT, FQNNGV. The CDR3 extends over 16 amino acids. Here the CDR3 reads CASSLAGREIVDTQYF. DNA for the CDR3: TGTGCCAGCAGCTTAGCGGGGCGGGAGATAGTAGATACGCAGTATTTT.

CDR3 nucleotides: TGTGCCAGCAGCTCTGGGGCGGGGACAGGGGCTGGCTACACCTTC. It specifies CASSSGAGTGAGYTF. This chain joins TRBV11-2 and TRBJ1-2, with 10 bases fitting TRBD1. This CDR3 contains 15 residues. The germline gives CDR1 SGHAT, CDR2 FQNNGV. J gave up 7 bases and V 4 bases, and 9 bases lay outside the gene matches.

J is TRBJ2-5 and V is TRBV24-1; D call uncertain. V shed 4 bases and J shed 5 bases, with 16 bases lying between them. The CDR3 is 15 residues long. Germline V gives CDR1 KGHDR, CDR2 SFDVKD. DNA for the CDR3: TGTGCCACCAGTGACGATCGTATCGATCAGGAGACCCAGTACTTC. Its translation is CATSDDRIDQETQYF.

The chain is built from TRBV4-2 and TRBJ2-7; D uncertain. Per the germline V gene, CDR1 is LGHNA and CDR2 is YNFKEQ. This CDR3 spans 13 amino acids. The V end was cut by 0 bases, the J end by 5 bases, with 8 bases between. The CDR3: CASSQDRQDEQYF. Here the CDR3 DNA reads TGTGCCAGCAGCCAAGATCGGCAGGACGAGCAGTACTTC.

The count of this clone is one. V usage is TRBV7-7 and J usage is TRBJ2-5, with TRBD2 identical over 8 bases. The ends lost 1 base at V and 5 bases at J; junction bases unmatched: 6. Germline assignment: CDR1 SSHAT and CDR2 FNYEAQ (reference sequence). The CDR3 totals 15 residues. The CDR3 protein is CASSLGGTSRETQYF. CDR3 bases: TGTGCCAGCAGCTTAGGCGGGACTAGTCGGGAGACCCAGTACTTC.